The source of this T cell receptor (beta chain) is a study of early T cells in non-severe SARS-CoV-2 infection. Study in general: Chains were not paired, and sequencing was done on bulk RNA from unsorted whole blood.

Trimming took 4 bases from V and 8 from J, leaving 5 bases between them. CDR1 is SNHLY and CDR2 is FYNNEI in the germline V gene. The length of the CDR3 is 10 residues. Individually, cDNA molecules had unique molecular identifiers attached to them. Using its own MiXCR run on the 5' RACE reads, TCRdb lists one record per CDR3 protein. The data hold under 35,000 distinct CDR3 sequences, with roughly a tenth observed a single time. This receptor was taken from an adult who was a healthcare worker with PCR-confirmed SARS-CoV-2 infection or an uninfected control (not recorded which). The sample was whole blood. The chain employs TRBV2 and TRBJ1-2; no firm D call. As DNA, the CDR3 is TGTGCCAGCAGTGCTGAGGGCTACACCTTC. Translating it yields CASSAEGYTF.